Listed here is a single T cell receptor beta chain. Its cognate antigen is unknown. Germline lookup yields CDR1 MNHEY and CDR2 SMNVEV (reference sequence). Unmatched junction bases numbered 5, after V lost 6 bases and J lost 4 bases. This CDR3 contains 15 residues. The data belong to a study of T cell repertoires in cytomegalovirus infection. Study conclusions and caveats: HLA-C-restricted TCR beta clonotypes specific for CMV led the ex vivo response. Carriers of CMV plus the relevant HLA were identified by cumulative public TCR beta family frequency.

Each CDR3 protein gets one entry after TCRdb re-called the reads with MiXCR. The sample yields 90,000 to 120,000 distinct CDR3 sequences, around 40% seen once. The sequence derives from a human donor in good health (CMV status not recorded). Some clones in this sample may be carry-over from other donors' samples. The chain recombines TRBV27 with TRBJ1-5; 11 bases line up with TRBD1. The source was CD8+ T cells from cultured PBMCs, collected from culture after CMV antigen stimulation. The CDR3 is CASSYGTGGNQPQHF. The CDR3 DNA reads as TGTGCCAGCAGCTACGGGACAGGGGGTAATCAGCCCCAGCATTTT.